This entry concerns a single T cell receptor beta chain. The CDR3 is made up of 19 amino acids. CDR1 SEHNR and CDR2 FQNEAQ come from the germline V gene (reference sequence). V lost 1 base and J lost 3, with 23 bases in between. Recruitment covered roughly 22 US areas and drew participants whose ages spanned roughly 18 to 100 years. Assignment of participants to cohorts was predicated upon participant-reported clinical history. This entry comes from a study of blood T cell repertoires in COVID-19. Overall study: Samples came from the United States, Italy and Spain, spanning acute and convalescent COVID-19.

Original methodology: Reference gene primers were amplified, and this amplification served to estimate nucleated cell counts. Using immunoSEQ multiplex PCR, the repertoire was profiled, and TCRdb retains in-frame clones only, with some absent. The V and J calls and clone size were taken over from that table, and D and trimming were inferred from the DNA. In the table there are roughly 74,000 clones, 75% to 90% of which are singletons. This receptor was obtained from a woman between 50 and 59 years old with acute COVID-19. The V and J genes are TRBV7-9 and TRBJ2-3; the D gene is possibly TRBD1 (5 bases). The sample consisted of PBMCs or T cells enriched from blood (not recorded which). CDR3 protein: CASSLGAERGRWWTDTQYF. The CDR3 DNA is TGTGCCAGCAGCTTAGGCGCTGAAAGGGGTAGGTGGTGGACAGATACGCAGTATTTT.